This is a list of T cell receptor beta chains from one sample in a study of T cells after posttransplantation cyclophosphamide. Profiling relied on immunoSEQ multiplex PCR, and the TCRdb table lists in-frame clones only, not all of them. The table includes several thousand clones, 82% detected once. Sample: CD8+ T cells sorted from PBMCs, taken 1404 days after allogeneic stem cell transplant with posttransplant cyclophosphamide. These receptors came from a female patient aged 50 to 65 who received an allogeneic stem cell transplant from a related donor, was CMV-positive, and had no GVHD. Some T cells may arise from the graft donor. Both conserved end residues are part of each CDR3. D genes are given only for firm matches. Clone size is stated in some rows and not others, as once, few, many or a class when expanded.

D gene	V gene	J gene	clone size	CDR3 DNA	CDR3 protein
.	TRBV9	TRBJ2-2	.	TGTGCCAGCAGCGTGCCTTTGGCGGGGAGAAACACCGGGGAGCTGTTTTTT	CASSVPLAGRNTGELFF
TRBD2	TRBV6-6	TRBJ2-7	.	TGTGCCAGCAGTTACGCGACTAGCGGGTGGTACGAGCAGTACTTC	CASSYATSGWYEQYF
.	TRBV13	TRBJ1-4	few	TGTGCCAGCAGCCACAGGGCCGGGGAAAGCGAAAAACTGTTTTTT	CASSHRAGESEKLFF
TRBD1	TRBV7-8	TRBJ2-7	once	TGTGCCAGCAGCTTAGAGGACAGGGAGGACTACGAGCAGTACTTC	CASSLEDREDYEQYF
.	TRBV7-9	TRBJ1-3	.	TGTGCCAGCACGGGGGTCGTCAAACCTGGAAACACCATATATTTT	CASTGVVKPGNTIYF
.	TRBV15	TRBJ2-4	.	TGTGCCACCAGCAGAGATTCCCGGGGGATTAAAAACATTCAGTACTTC	CATSRDSRGIKNIQYF
TRBD2	TRBV18	TRBJ2-2	.	TGTGCCAGCTCACCCCCGGGAATGGTTGTAGCGGGACCCCCTGGGGGAAGGTCCACCGGGGAGCTGTTTTTT	CASSPPGMVVAGPPGGRSTGELFF
.	TRBV29-1	TRBJ2-3	.	TGCAGCGTTTTAGGGGGGGGAGGAGATACGCAGTATTTT	CSVLGGGGDTQYF
TRBD1	TRBV6-5	TRBJ1-1	.	TGTGCCAGCAGCCCGACAGGGCAGACGAACACTGAAGCTTTCTTT	CASSPTGQTNTEAFF
.	TRBV18	TRBJ2-2	.	TGTGCCAGCACCCCGGAACAGGGCTCAACCGGGGAGCTGTTTTTT	CASTPEQGSTGELFF
TRBD1	TRBV11-2	TRBJ1-4	medium-sized	TGTGCCAGCAGCTTGGGGACAGCCACCCTAAGGGAAAAACTGTTTTTT	CASSLGTATLREKLFF
.	TRBV27	TRBJ2-6	.	TGTGCCAGCAGCATCTCTGGGGCCAACGTCCTGACTTTC	CASSISGANVLTF
.	TRBV27	TRBJ2-7	.	TGTGCCAGCAAAAAAGGGGTGGACGAGCAGTACTTC	CASKKGVDEQYF
.	TRBV4-2	TRBJ1-5	.	TGTGCCAGCAGCCACGCAGGGGCGAATCAGCCCCAGCATTTT	CASSHAGANQPQHF
TRBD1	TRBV13	TRBJ2-7	.	TGTGCCAGCAGCCCGGACAGGGGAGGACTCTACGAGCAGTACTTC	CASSPDRGGLYEQYF
TRBD2	TRBV7-7	TRBJ2-1	.	TGTGCCAGCAGCTTAGAAGTTAGCGGGCCCTACAATGAGCAGTTCTTC	CASSLEVSGPYNEQFF
TRBD2	TRBV27	TRBJ2-1	.	TGTGCCAGCAGTTTATCGATACTAGCGGGAGGGGTCTACAATGAGCAGTTCTTC	CASSLSILAGGVYNEQFF
.	TRBV9	TRBJ1-3	.	TGTGCCAGCAGCGGGGGGCACACCATATATTTT	CASSGGHTIYF
TRBD2	TRBV29-1	TRBJ2-7	.	TGCAGCGTTGAGGGGATCGGGGGGGTGAGCGGTGACGAGCAGTACTTC	CSVEGIGGVSGDEQYF
.	TRBV5-6	TRBJ2-7	.	TGTGCCAGCAGCTTGGCGGGTAGCTCCTACGAGCAGTACTTC	CASSLAGSSYEQYF
.	TRBV6-1	TRBJ2-7	few	TGTGCCAGCAGTTTCGGGAGTTCCACGTACGAGCAGTACTTC	CASSFGSSTYEQYF
.	TRBV7-2	TRBJ2-5	once	TGTGCCAGCAGCTTAGTAGCTCCAGAAGAGACCCAGTACTTC	CASSLVAPEETQYF
.	TRBV13	TRBJ2-7	once	TGTGCCAGCAGCCCCCCCCAGACTAGTGGATGGTCCTACGAGCAGTACTTC	CASSPPQTSGWSYEQYF
TRBD2	TRBV7-6	TRBJ2-7	large	TGTGCCAGCAGCCCTACGACTAGCGGGCTCTACGAGCAGTACTTC	CASSPTTSGLYEQYF
TRBD1	TRBV9	TRBJ2-1	.	TGTGCCAGCAGCGTCAACAGGGGGCGCTACAATGAGCAGTTCTTC	CASSVNRGRYNEQFF
.	TRBV10-1	TRBJ2-2	.	TGCGCCAGCAGTGACCAGGACTCAGTCACCGGGGAGCTGTTTTTT	CASSDQDSVTGELFF
.	TRBV5-6	TRBJ1-2	.	TGTGCCAGCAGCTTGGCCCTGGGGGCGCAGGGCTACACCTTC	CASSLALGAQGYTF
TRBD1	TRBV2	TRBJ2-7	few	TGTGCCAGAGGGAAAACAGGGGCCGCCTCCTACGAGCAGTACTTC	CARGKTGAASYEQYF